This T cell receptor beta chain emerged from a study of HIV-infected patients and healthy controls. A single record per CDR3 protein comes from TCRdb applying MiXCR to the 5' RACE reads. The sample lists some 20,000 distinct CDR3 sequences; roughly 20% were seen once. Only a few counts were recorded for this clonotype. Germline values: CDR1 MNHEY, CDR2 SMNVEV (reference sequence). With 5 bases removed from V and 0 bases from J, the gap between germline ends came to 13 bases. This CDR3 comprises 15 residues. The chain links TRBV27 to TRBJ1-1; TRBD1 is a possible D gene (6 bases). This TCR was sampled from a human donor in good health. Sequenced: CD8+ T cells from blood. The CDR3 loop is CASSPGWGLNTEAFF. Here the CDR3 DNA reads TGTGCCAGCAGTCCAGGGTGGGGGCTGAACACTGAAGCTTTCTTT.